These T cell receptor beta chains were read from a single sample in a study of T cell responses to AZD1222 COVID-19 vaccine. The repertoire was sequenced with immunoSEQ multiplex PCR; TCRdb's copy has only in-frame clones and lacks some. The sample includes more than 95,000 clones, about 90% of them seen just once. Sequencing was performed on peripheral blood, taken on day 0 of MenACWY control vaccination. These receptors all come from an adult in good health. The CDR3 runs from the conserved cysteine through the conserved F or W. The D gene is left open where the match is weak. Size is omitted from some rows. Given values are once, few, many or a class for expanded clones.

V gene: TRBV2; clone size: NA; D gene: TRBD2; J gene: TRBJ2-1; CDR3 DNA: TGTGCCAAGGCCGGGACTAGGGCATATGAGCAGTTCTTC; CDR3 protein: CAKAGTRAYEQFF
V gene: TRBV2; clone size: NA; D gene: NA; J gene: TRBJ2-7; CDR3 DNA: TGTGCCAGCAGAGCCAGGACAGTGGACGAGCAGTACTTC; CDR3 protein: CASRARTVDEQYF
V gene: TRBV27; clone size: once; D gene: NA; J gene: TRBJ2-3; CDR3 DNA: TGTGCCAGCAGTACTTCAGATACGCAGTATTTT; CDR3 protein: CASSTSDTQYF
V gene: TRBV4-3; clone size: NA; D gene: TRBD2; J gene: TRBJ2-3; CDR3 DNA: TGCGCCAGCAGCGCCTCCGGGACTAGCGGACCAGATACGCAGTATTTT; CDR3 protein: CASSASGTSGPDTQYF
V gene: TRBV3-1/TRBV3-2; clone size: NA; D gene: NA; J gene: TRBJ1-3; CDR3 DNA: TGTGCCAGCAGCCAACCAGGATGGGGCCGAGGAAACACCATATATTTT; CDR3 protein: CASSQPGWGRGNTIYF
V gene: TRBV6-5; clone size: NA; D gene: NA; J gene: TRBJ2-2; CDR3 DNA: TGTGCCAGCAGTTACTCGGAGGAGAACACCGGGGAGCTGTTTTTT; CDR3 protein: CASSYSEENTGELFF
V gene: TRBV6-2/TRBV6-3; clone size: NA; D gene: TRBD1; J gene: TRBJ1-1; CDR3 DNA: TGTGCCAGCAGTAAGGGACAGGGTGGCTCTGAAGCTTTCTTT; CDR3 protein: CASSKGQGGSEAFF
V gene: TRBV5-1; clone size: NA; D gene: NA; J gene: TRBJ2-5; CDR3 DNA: TGCGCCAGCAGCTTGGAATTGGGGCGGGAGACCCAGTACTTC; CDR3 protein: CASSLELGRETQYF
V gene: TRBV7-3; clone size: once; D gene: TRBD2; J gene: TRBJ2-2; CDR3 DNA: TGTGCCAGCAGCTCAAGGACTAGCGGGACACTACACACCGGGGAGCTGTTTTTT; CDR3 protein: CASSSRTSGTLHTGELFF
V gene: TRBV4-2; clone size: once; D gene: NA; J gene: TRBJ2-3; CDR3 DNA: TGTGCCAGCAGCCAAGATCATTCGGGGGAAAGAGATACGCAGTATTTT; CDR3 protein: CASSQDHSGERDTQYF
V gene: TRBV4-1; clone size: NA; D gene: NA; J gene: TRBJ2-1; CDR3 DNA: TGCGCCAGCAGCTATTCTCCAGGGGACGACAATGAGCAGTTCTTC; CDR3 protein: CASSYSPGDDNEQFF
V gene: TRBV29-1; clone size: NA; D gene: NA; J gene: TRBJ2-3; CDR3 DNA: TGCAGCGTCGCTTGGACGTCCAACACAGATACGCAGTATTTT; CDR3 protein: CSVAWTSNTDTQYF
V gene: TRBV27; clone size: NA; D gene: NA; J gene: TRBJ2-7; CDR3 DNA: TGTGCCAGCAGTTTAAAGGGAGTTTCGTACGAGCAGTACTTC; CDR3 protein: CASSLKGVSYEQYF
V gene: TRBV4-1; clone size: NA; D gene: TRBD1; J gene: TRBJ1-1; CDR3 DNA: TGCGCCAGCAGCCAAGTCATCTCTCCGGGACAGGCCCCTGGGGCTTTCTTT; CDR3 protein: CASSQVISPGQAPGAFF
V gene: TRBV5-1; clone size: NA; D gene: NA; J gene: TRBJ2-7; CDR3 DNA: TGCGCCAGCAGCTTGAAGGGTAGTGACCGACCGCTTTACGAGCAGTACTTC; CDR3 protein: CASSLKGSDRPLYEQYF
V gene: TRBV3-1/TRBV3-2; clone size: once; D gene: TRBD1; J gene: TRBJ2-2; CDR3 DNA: TGTGCCAGCAGCCCTAGACAGGGCAAGCTGTTTTTT; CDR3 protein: CASSPRQGKLFF
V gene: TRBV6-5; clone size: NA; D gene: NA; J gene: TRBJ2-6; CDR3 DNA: TGTGCCAGCAGTTTGACCGGGCAAGCTGGGGCCAACGTCCTGACTTTC; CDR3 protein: CASSLTGQAGANVLTF
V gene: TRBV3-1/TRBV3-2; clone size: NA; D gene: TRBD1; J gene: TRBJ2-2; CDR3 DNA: TGTGCCAGCAGCCTTAACTCCCATCTCCGGGACAGGGGGCCGAACACCGGGGAGCTGTTTTTT; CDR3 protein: CASSLNSHLRDRGPNTGELFF
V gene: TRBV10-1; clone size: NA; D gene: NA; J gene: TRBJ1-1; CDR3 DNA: TGCGCCAGCAGTGAGCAGAGGGCGAGCACTGAAGCTTTCTTT; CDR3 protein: CASSEQRASTEAFF
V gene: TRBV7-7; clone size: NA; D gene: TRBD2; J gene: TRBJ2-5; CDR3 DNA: TGTGCCAGCAGCTCTACTAGCGGGGGAGAGACCCAGTACTTC; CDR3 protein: CASSSTSGGETQYF
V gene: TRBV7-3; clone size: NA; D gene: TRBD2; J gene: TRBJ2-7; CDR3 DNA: TGTGCCAGCAGCTTAAGAGGACTAGCGGGAGATATGCAGTACTTC; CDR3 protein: CASSLRGLAGDMQYF
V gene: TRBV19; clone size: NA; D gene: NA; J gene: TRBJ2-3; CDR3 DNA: TGTGCCAGTAGTATGACAGTAGGTACGCAGTATTTT; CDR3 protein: CASSMTVGTQYF
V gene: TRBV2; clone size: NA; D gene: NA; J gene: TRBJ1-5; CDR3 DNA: TGTGCCAGCAGGGATAGCAATCAGCCCCAGCATTTT; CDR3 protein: CASRDSNQPQHF
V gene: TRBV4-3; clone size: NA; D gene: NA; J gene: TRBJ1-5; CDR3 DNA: TGCGCCAGCAGCCAAGAATGGGCTCGGGCAGGGAGCTATCAGCCCCAGCATTTT; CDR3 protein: CASSQEWARAGSYQPQHF
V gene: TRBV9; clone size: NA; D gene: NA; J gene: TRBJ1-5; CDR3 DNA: TGTGCCAGCAGCGTACTGGGGGCTGTCGAAGAACCCCAGCATTTT; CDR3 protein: CASSVLGAVEEPQHF
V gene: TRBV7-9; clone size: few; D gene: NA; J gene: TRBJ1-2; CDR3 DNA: TGTGCCAGCAGCTTAGTTCAGTACTATGGCTACACCTTC; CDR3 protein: CASSLVQYYGYTF
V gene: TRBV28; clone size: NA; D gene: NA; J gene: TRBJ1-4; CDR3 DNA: TGTGCCAGCAGTCCCTCAACCGCCACCTTTGAAAAACTGTTTTTT; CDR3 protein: CASSPSTATFEKLFF
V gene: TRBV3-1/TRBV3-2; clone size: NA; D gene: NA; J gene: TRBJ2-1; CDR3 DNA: TGTGCCAGCAGCCTGGGGAGCGGAGCCTACAATGAGCAGTTCTTC; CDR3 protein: CASSLGSGAYNEQFF
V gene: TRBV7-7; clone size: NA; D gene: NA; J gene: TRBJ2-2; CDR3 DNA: TGTGCCAGCAGTCTCAGGGTGAACACCGGGGAGCTGTTTTTT; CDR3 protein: CASSLRVNTGELFF
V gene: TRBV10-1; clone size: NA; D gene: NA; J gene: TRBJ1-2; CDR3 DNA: TGCGCCAGCAGTCCAGGGGTCACCTATGGCTACACCTTC; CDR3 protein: CASSPGVTYGYTF
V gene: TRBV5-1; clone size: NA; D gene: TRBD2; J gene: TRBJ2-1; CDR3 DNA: TGCGCCAGCAGCCCACGACTAGCGGGGGACAATGAGCAGTTCTTC; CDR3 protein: CASSPRLAGDNEQFF